A selection of T cell receptor beta chains follows, all from one sample in a study of blood T cell repertoires in COVID-19. The data were produced by immunoSEQ multiplex PCR, yet TCRdb's version contains in-frame clones alone and is incomplete. The sample holds about 130,000 clones, 85% seen once. Specimen: peripheral blood. These receptors originate from a man aged 80 or over with active or convalescent COVID-19. Each CDR3 is given without its conserved first and last residue. The order of the fields is CDR3 protein, V gene, J gene.

CDR3aa: ASSRRQGNFPGELF
v_gene: TRBV27
j_gene: TRBJ2-2

CDR3aa: ASSPPGRGGIYGYT
v_gene: TRBV11-2
j_gene: TRBJ1-2

CDR3aa: ASSLGASGGSLGNTIY
v_gene: TRBV7-2
j_gene: TRBJ1-3

CDR3aa: SVETQGTDTQY
v_gene: TRBV29-1
j_gene: TRBJ2-3

CDR3aa: ASAKGAGGNTIY
v_gene: TRBV6-5
j_gene: TRBJ1-3

CDR3aa: ASSLAQAGGINEQF
v_gene: TRBV11-1
j_gene: TRBJ2-1

CDR3aa: ASSDPGHKNTEAF
v_gene: TRBV6-1
j_gene: TRBJ1-1

CDR3aa: SASELVKSTQY
v_gene: TRBV20-1
j_gene: TRBJ2-3

CDR3aa: ASSSRGGGQPQH
v_gene: TRBV6-5
j_gene: TRBJ1-5

CDR3aa: ASSTRTGNPEAF
v_gene: TRBV11-1
j_gene: TRBJ1-1

CDR3aa: ASSPRQGGGETQY
v_gene: TRBV18
j_gene: TRBJ2-5

CDR3aa: ASSSRPERVGSPLH
v_gene: TRBV27
j_gene: TRBJ1-6

CDR3aa: ASSSNRGLNTEAF
v_gene: TRBV5-1
j_gene: TRBJ1-1

CDR3aa: ASSYGTGTYNEQF
v_gene: TRBV11-2
j_gene: TRBJ2-1

CDR3aa: ASSSSGEGETQY
v_gene: TRBV7-6
j_gene: TRBJ2-5

CDR3aa: ASSSKPRKARSPLH
v_gene: TRBV5-4
j_gene: TRBJ1-6

CDR3aa: AWRTGNEQY
v_gene: TRBV30
j_gene: TRBJ2-7

CDR3aa: SVEGDRTYEQY
v_gene: TRBV29-1
j_gene: TRBJ2-7

CDR3aa: ASSEETGGEKLF
v_gene: TRBV2
j_gene: TRBJ1-4

CDR3aa: ASSLAAGERPQH
v_gene: TRBV5-6
j_gene: TRBJ1-5

CDR3aa: ASSLRPGNTIY
v_gene: TRBV7-8
j_gene: TRBJ1-3

CDR3aa: ASSSTETSPNEQF
v_gene: TRBV7-6
j_gene: TRBJ2-1

CDR3aa: ATSGWDRGYGYEQY
v_gene: TRBV15
j_gene: TRBJ2-7

CDR3aa: ASSPRTETYNEQF
v_gene: TRBV11-3
j_gene: TRBJ2-1

CDR3aa: ASRAGGAANEKLF
v_gene: TRBV6-5
j_gene: TRBJ1-4

CDR3aa: ASSPGQSYGYT
v_gene: TRBV7-3
j_gene: TRBJ1-2

CDR3aa: ASSLVIQGRARNSPLH
v_gene: TRBV7-8
j_gene: TRBJ1-6

CDR3aa: ASRERSYNEQF
v_gene: TRBV2
j_gene: TRBJ2-1

CDR3aa: ASSPPSVGGVTEAF
v_gene: TRBV7-2
j_gene: TRBJ1-1

CDR3aa: ASSFEHRPLFINQPQH
v_gene: TRBV11-3
j_gene: TRBJ1-5